This TCR beta chain was found in a study of neurological immune-mediated disorders. TCRdb re-derived calls from the 5' RACE reads in MiXCR, one entry per CDR3 protein. Among approximately 48,000 distinct CDR3 sequences listed, roughly 13% were seen once. This clonotype occurred many times. Germline CDR1 MGHRA, CDR2 YSYEKL. The CDR3 totals 14 residues. J gave up 6 bases and V 4 bases, and 5 bases lay outside the gene matches. The time point was: longitudinal time-point 3. The chain carries TRBV4-1 and TRBJ2-1; 8 bases fit TRBD2. The receptor was isolated from a male donor with HTLV-1-associated myelopathy (HAM/TSP). Specimen: PBMCs. In DNA form, the CDR3 reads TGCGCCAGCAGCCCCGGGGGGGGGGCCAATGAGCAGTTCTTC. Its protein is CASSPGGGANEQFF.